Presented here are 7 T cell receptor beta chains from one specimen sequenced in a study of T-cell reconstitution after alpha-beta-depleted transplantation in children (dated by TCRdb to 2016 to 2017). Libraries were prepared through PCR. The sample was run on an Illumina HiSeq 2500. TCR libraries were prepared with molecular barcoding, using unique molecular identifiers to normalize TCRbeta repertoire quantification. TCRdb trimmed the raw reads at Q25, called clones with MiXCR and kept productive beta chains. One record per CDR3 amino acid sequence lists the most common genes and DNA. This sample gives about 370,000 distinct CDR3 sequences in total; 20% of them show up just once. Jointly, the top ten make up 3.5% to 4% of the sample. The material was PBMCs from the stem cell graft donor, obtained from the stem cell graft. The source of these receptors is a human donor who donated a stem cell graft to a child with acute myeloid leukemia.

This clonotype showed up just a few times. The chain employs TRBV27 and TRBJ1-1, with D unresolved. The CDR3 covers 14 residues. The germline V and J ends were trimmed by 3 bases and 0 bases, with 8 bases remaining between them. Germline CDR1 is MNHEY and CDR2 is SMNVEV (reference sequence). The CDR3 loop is CASSFGNMNTEAFF. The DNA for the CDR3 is TGTGCCAGCAGTTTCGGCAACATGAACACTGAAGCTTTCTTT.

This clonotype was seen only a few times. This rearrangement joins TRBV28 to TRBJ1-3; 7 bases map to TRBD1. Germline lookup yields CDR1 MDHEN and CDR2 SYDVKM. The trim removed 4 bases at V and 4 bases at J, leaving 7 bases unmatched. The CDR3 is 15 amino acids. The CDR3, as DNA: TGTGCCAGCAGTTCAGGGGGAACTGGCGGAAACACCATATATTTT. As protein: CASSSGGTGGNTIYF.

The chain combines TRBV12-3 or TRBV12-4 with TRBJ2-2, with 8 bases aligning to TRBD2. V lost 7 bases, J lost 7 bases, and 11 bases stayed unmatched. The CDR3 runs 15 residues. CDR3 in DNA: TGTGCCAGCACCCTACTAGCGGTGGCGGTCGGGGAGCTGTTTTTT. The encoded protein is CASTLLAVAVGELFF.

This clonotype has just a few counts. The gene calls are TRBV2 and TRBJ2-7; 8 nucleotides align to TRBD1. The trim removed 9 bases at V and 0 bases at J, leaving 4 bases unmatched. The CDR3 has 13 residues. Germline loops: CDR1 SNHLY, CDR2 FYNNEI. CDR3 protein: CARGQGNSYEQYF. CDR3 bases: TGTGCCAGAGGACAGGGAAACTCCTACGAGCAGTACTTC.

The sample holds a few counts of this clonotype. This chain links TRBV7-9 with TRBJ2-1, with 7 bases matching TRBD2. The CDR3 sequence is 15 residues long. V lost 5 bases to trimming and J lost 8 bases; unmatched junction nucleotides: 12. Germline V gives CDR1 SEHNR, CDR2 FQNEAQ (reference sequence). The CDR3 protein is CASSPGAGENDEQFF. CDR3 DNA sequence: TGTGCCAGCAGCCCCGGCGCGGGAGAAAATGATGAGCAGTTCTTC.

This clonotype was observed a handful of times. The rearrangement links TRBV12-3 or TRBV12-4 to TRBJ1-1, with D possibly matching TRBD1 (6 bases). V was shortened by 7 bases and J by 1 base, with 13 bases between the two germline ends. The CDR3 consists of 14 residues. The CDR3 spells CASTPTGRNTEAFF. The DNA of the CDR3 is TGTGCCAGCACTCCTACAGGGAGGAACACTGAAGCTTTCTTT.

The CDR3 DNA reads TGTGCCAGCAGGGGATTCGGGGGAGTAAACAGGAATGAGCAGTTCTTC. It yields the protein CASRGFGGVNRNEQFF. This chain links TRBV4-2 with TRBJ2-1, with D possibly TRBD2 on 6 matching bases. The CDR3 spans 16 residues. Germline V gives CDR1 LGHNA, CDR2 YNFKEQ. Trimming took off 6 bases at V and 7 bases at J, with 22 bases between the two ends.